The 12 T cell receptor beta chains given below trace back to one sample, sequenced in a study of PD-1 blockade in classical Hodgkin lymphoma. Only in-frame clones appear in the TCRdb table, and some are missing; sequencing was by immunoSEQ multiplex PCR. The profile covers 24,000 or so clones, with roughly 80% appearing a single time and nearly 8% taken by the ten largest. Each patient relapsed following autologous stem cell transplantation, and prior brentuximab vedotin exposure differed. The sample here was peripheral blood mononuclear cells (PBMCs), taken before the second cycle of nivolumab. These receptors came from a human donor with classical Hodgkin lymphoma.

This chain links TRBV6-5 with TRBJ2-1, with D tentatively TRBD1 (5 bases). The CDR3 has 14 residues. V was shortened by 2 bases and J by 0 bases, with 5 bases between the two germline ends. Germline V gene sequence: CDR1 MNHEY, CDR2 SVGAGI. The DNA of the CDR3 is TGTGCCAGCAGTTACGACAGCTCCTACAATGAGCAGTTCTTC. Translating gives CASSYDSSYNEQFF.

The chain combines TRBV6-6 with TRBJ2-7, with TRBD2 identical over 10 bases. After removal of 8 bases from V and 2 bases from J, the junction contained 6 bases not matched to a gene. This CDR3 is built from 14 residues. CDR1 is MNHNY, CDR2 SVGAGI, per germline (reference sequence). The CDR3 DNA sequence: TGTGCCAGCGGAATAGCGGGAGGCACCTACGAGCAGTACTTC. It encodes CASGIAGGTYEQYF.

The chain couples TRBV7-9 to TRBJ2-7; a weak D match, TRBD1 (6 bases). CDR1 is SEHNR and CDR2 is FQNEAQ in the germline V gene (reference sequence). Trimming removed 5 bases from V and 2 bases from J, with 16 bases in between. CDR3 size: 15 residues. The CDR3 region has the DNA TGTGCCAGCAGCCTTCAAAGGGGGTTAGCCTACGAGCAGTACTTC. Translation gives CASSLQRGLAYEQYF. Combining the CDR3 with reference TRBV7-9 and TRBJ2-7 gives the whole variable domain DTGVSQNPRHKITKRGQNVTFRCDPISEHNRLYWYRQTLGQGPEFLTYFQNEAQLEKSRLLSDRFSAERPKGSFSTLEIQRTEQGDSAMYLCASSLQRGLAYEQYFGPGTRLTVT.

This clone has a single count. The chain employs TRBV19 and TRBJ1-5; 8 positions match TRBD1. V shed 4 bases and J 7 bases; nucleotides not matched to a gene: 6. Germline V gene lookup returns CDR1 LNHDA and CDR2 SQIVND (reference sequence). The CDR3 loop spans 14 amino acids. The CDR3 sequence is CASSRTGGRQPQHF. The CDR3 DNA follows: TGTGCCAGTAGTAGAACAGGGGGGAGGCAGCCCCAGCATTTT.

The V gene is TRBV28, the J gene TRBJ2-7; D is possibly TRBD2 (5 bases). Trimming pared 3 bases from V and 4 bases from J, leaving 13 bases between. The CDR3 is made up of 14 amino acids. Looked up from germline, CDR1 is MDHEN and CDR2 is SYDVKM. The CDR3: CASSFTGKRYEQYF. CDR3 DNA: TGTGCCAGCAGTTTCACGGGGAAGCGGTACGAGCAGTACTTC.

This clone showed up just a few times. The V call is TRBV7-6, the J call TRBJ2-2; a possible D gene is TRBD1 (6 bases). The V and J ends lost 8 bases and 0 bases respectively, with 13 bases between them. The germline CDR1 and CDR2 sequences are SGHVS and FNYEAQ. This CDR3 contains 15 residues. This CDR3 reads CASRLGASNTGELFF. CDR3 in DNA: TGTGCCAGCCGATTGGGGGCTTCGAACACCGGGGAGCTGTTTTTT.

The chain recombines TRBV19 with TRBJ1-6; D possibly corresponds to TRBD1 (5 bases). Germline V CDR1 and CDR2: LNHDA, SQIVND (reference sequence). The CDR3 length is 15 residues. V dropped 3 bases and J dropped 13 bases, with 19 bases sitting between them. The CDR3 protein is CASSMPKTGGFPLHF. CDR3 coding DNA: TGTGCCAGTAGTATGCCCAAAACAGGAGGATTTCCCCTCCACTTT.

The chain couples TRBV10-2 to TRBJ1-5, with D unresolved. Germline CDR1 WSHSY, CDR2 SAAADI. CDR3 size: 13 residues. V gave up 3 bases and J gave up 3 bases, with 6 bases separating them. The CDR3, as DNA: TGCGCCAGCAGTGAAGCAGTCAATCAGCCCCAGCATTTT. Its translation is CASSEAVNQPQHF.

The genes are TRBV4-2 and TRBJ1-4, with TRBD1 matching over 10 bases. With 1 base clipped from V and 5 bases from J, the junction kept 4 bases outside the gene matches. Germline V gene sequence: CDR1 LGHNA, CDR2 YNFKEQ. There are 16 residues in the CDR3. DNA for the CDR3: TGTGCCAGCAGCCAAGTCGGACAGGGGGTGAATGAAAAACTGTTTTTT. Translating it yields CASSQVGQGVNEKLFF.

The chain recombines TRBV6-5 with TRBJ2-6, with unresolved D. The germline CDR1 and CDR2 sequences are MNHEY and SVGAGI. The CDR3 consists of 15 residues. The V end was cut by 0 bases, the J end by 0 bases, with 3 bases between. The CDR3 DNA sequence: TGTGCCAGCAGTTACTCACACTCTGGGGCCAACGTCCTGACTTTC. Protein product: CASSYSHSGANVLTF.

The CDR3 is CASSFAVSYEQYF. The CDR3 coding sequence is TGTGCCAGCAGTTTTGCAGTCTCCTACGAGCAGTACTTC. V usage is TRBV28 and J usage is TRBJ2-7; no firm D call. V lost 3 bases and J lost 0, with 6 bases in between. Looked up from germline, CDR1 is MDHEN and CDR2 is SYDVKM. This CDR3 has 13 residues.

The V gene is TRBV11-3, the J gene TRBJ2-5, with a tentative D call TRBD2 (6 bases). Per the germline V gene, CDR1 is SGHNT and CDR2 is YENEEA. The CDR3 contains 14 residues. V lost 1 base, J lost 4 bases, and 10 bases lay in between. CDR3 loop: CASSLADGRETQYF. The CDR3 DNA reads as TGTGCCAGCAGCTTAGCGGACGGGAGAGAGACCCAGTACTTC.